These 7 T cell receptor beta chains originate from one sample sequenced in a study of cytomegalovirus exposure and HLA in healthy donors. The PCR had 60 Vbeta and 13 Jbeta primers. Assay used: immunoSEQ multiplex PCR; TCRdb lists only in-frame clones, some missing. The data contain 140,000 or so clones, about 82% of them singletons. Sequencing was performed on PBMCs. The receptor set was obtained from a male donor in good health and CMV-seronegative.

The count of this clone is one. The chain carries TRBV6-4 and TRBJ2-3; no clear D gene. Germline V lookup: CDR1 MRHNA, CDR2 SNTAGT. The ends were cut back, 4 bases at V and 0 bases at J, with 23 bases in the middle. The CDR3 totals 19 residues. Here the CDR3 reads CASSVSSLGPYRSTDTQYF. CDR3 nucleotides: TGTGCCAGCAGTGTATCAAGTCTGGGTCCTTACAGAAGCACAGATACGCAGTATTTT.

This clone has just one count. V gene TRBV13 combines with J gene TRBJ2-2, with 9 bases aligning to TRBD2. Looked up from germline, CDR1 is PRHDT and CDR2 is FYEKMQ (reference sequence). After removal of 3 bases from V and 3 bases from J, the junction contained 5 bases not matched to a gene. CDR3 length: 16 amino acids. The CDR3 DNA sequence: TGTGCCAGCAGCTTTCCTAGCGGGGAGTACACCGGGGAGCTGTTTTTT. Translation gives CASSFPSGEYTGELFF.

The CDR3 DNA is TGTGCCAGCAGCCCCCGGGACAGTACGAACACCGGGGAGCTGTTTTTT. Translated, it gives CASSPRDSTNTGELFF. This chain connects TRBV4-2 to TRBJ2-2, with 7 bases matching TRBD1. Germline CDR1 LGHNA, CDR2 YNFKEQ. This CDR3 spans 16 amino acids. The junction had 5 bases not matched to a gene; V was cut back by 4 bases and J by 0 bases.

The rearrangement links TRBV23-1 to TRBJ2-1, with D uncertain. TRBV23-1 counts as an open reading frame of uncertain function. The CDR3 is made up of 11 amino acids. Trimming removed 4 bases from V and 8 bases from J, with 6 bases in between. CDR3 residues: CASSRNYEQFF. The CDR3 coding sequence is TGCGCCAGCAGTCGCAACTATGAGCAGTTCTTC.

The chain is built from TRBV4-2 and TRBJ2-5, with 7 bases identical to TRBD2. The CDR3 consists of 15 residues. V gave up 0 bases and J gave up 4 bases; unmatched junction bases: 5. Germline CDR1 reads LGHNA; CDR2 reads YNFKEQ. CDR3 loop: CASSQDIRTRETQYF. The CDR3 region has the DNA TGTGCCAGCAGCCAAGATATTAGGACTAGAGAGACCCAGTACTTC.

This chain joins TRBV6-5 and TRBJ1-5, with 7 bases identical to TRBD1. Trimming at V came to 6 bases and at J to 6 bases, leaving 8 bases not matched to a gene. CDR3 length equals 14 residues. CDR1 and CDR2 (germline): MNHEY, SVGAGI. The CDR3 nucleotides read TGTGCCAGCAGCCGAACAGGGGACAGTCAGCCCCAGCATTTT. The encoded protein is CASSRTGDSQPQHF.

The V gene is TRBV14, the J gene TRBJ2-1, with 8 bases that match TRBD1. This CDR3 has 15 amino acids. After removal of 5 bases from V and 9 bases from J, the junction contained 12 bases not matched to a gene. Germline V gene data show CDR1 as SGHDN and CDR2 as FVKESK. CDR3 nucleotide sequence: TGTGCCAGCAGCATCCGGGACAGGACCTTCAGTGAGCAGTTCTTC. Residues: CASSIRDRTFSEQFF.